The T cell receptor (beta chain) under discussion was sequenced for a study of OX40 agonist ivuxolimab in advanced cancers. Repertoires were generated with immunoSEQ multiplex PCR, while TCRdb's copy carries only in-frame clones and drops some. The top ten clones hold 0.72% of a sample with some 85,000 clones, roughly 88% of them seen once. This CDR3 region has 12 residues. With V trimmed by 8 bases and J by 2 bases, 2 bases remained unmatched. CDR1 is LNHDA and CDR2 is SQIVND in the germline V gene (reference sequence). The origin of this receptor is an adult with an advanced solid tumor such as melanoma, head and neck, liver or kidney cancer. V gene TRBV19 combines with J gene TRBJ1-2, with TRBD1 matching 7 bases. The starting material was CD4+ or CD8+ T cells sorted from blood, obtained in a trial of the OX40 agonist ivuxolimab. Here the CDR3 reads CASRDSNYGYTF. CDR3 in DNA: TGTGCCAGTCGGGACAGCAACTATGGCTACACCTTC.